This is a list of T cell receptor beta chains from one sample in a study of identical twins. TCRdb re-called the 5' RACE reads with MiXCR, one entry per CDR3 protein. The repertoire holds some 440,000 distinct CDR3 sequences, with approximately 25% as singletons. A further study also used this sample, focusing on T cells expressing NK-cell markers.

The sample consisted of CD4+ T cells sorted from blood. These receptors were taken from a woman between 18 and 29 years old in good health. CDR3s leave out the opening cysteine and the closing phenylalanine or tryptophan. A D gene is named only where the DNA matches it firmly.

ASSPSRDTGELF	TRBJ2-2	TRBV6-2/TRBV6-3	-
STRKRMTYNEQF	TRBJ2-1	TRBV20-1	-
AVDWSTY	TRBJ2-7	TRBV7-9	-
ASRRREYEQY	TRBJ2-7	TRBV6-2/TRBV6-3	-
ASSKPGREAF	TRBJ1-1	TRBV3-1	-
SARGDTVRGYT	TRBJ1-2	TRBV20-1	-
ASSRGIRDTQY	TRBJ2-3	TRBV5-5	-
ASIPAGTRSGNEQF	TRBJ2-1	TRBV5-5	-
ASSVGPGTETQY	TRBJ2-5	TRBV9	-
ASSFGAWSSYNEQF	TRBJ2-1	TRBV11-2	-
ASSLDRRGGPGELF	TRBJ2-2	TRBV11-2	-
ASSREISYEQY	TRBJ2-7	TRBV7-2	-
ASSFGLTGLDEQY	TRBJ2-7	TRBV5-6	-
SASLRTGDNSPLH	TRBJ1-6	TRBV20-1	TRBD1
ASSPPGLGRDNEQF	TRBJ2-1	TRBV14	TRBD2
ASSQDLAYEQY	TRBJ2-7	TRBV4-3	-